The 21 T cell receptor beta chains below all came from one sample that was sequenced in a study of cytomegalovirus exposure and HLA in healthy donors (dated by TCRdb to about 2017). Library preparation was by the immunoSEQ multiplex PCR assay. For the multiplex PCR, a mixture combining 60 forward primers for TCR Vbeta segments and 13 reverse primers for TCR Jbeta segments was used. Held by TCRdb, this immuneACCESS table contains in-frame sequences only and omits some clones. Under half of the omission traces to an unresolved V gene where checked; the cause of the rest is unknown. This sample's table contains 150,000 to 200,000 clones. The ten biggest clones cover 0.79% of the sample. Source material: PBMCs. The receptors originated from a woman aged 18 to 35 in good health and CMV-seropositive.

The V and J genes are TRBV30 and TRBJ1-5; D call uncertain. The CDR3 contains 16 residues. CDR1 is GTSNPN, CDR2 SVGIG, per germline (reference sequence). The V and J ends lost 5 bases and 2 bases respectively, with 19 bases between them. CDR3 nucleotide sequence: TGTGCCTGGGGGGAGGGCGGACTTGCGGGCAATCAGCCCCAGCATTTT. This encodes CAWGEGGLAGNQPQHF.

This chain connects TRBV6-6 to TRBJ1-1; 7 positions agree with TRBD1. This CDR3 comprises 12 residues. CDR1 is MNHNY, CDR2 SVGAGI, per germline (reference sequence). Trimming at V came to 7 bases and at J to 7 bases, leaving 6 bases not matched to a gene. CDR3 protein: CASMKTGIEAFF. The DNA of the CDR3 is TGTGCCAGCATGAAGACAGGGATTGAAGCTTTCTTT.

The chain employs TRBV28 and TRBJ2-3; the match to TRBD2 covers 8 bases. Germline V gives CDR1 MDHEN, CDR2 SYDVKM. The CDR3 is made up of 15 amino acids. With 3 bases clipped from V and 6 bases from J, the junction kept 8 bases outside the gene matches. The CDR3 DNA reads TGTGCCAGCAGTTTCGGGGGGGCATACTCCGATACGCAGTATTTT. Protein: CASSFGGAYSDTQYF.

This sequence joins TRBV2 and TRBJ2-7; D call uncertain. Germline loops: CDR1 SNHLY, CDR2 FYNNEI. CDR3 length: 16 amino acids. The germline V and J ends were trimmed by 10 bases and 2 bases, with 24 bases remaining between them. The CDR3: CANNPTGSIGTYEQYF. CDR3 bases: TGTGCCAACAACCCCACCGGTAGCATAGGAACCTACGAGCAGTACTTC.

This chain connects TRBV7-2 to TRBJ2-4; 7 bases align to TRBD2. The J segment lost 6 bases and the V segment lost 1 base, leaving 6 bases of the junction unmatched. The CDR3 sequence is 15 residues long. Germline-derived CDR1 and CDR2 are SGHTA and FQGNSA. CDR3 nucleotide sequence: TGTGCCAGCAGCTTAGGGGGTACTAGCGTAAACATTCAGTACTTC. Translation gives CASSLGGTSVNIQYF.

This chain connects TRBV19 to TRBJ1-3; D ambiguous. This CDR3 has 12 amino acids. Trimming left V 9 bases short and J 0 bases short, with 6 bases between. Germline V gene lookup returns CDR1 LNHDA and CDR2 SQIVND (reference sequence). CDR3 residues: CASPVSGNTIYF. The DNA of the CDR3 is TGTGCCAGCCCCGTCTCTGGAAACACCATATATTTT.

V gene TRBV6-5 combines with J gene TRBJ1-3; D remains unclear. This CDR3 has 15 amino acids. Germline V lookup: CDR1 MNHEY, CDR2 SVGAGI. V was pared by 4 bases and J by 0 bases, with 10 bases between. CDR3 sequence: CASSSSEFSGNTIYF. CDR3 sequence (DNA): TGTGCCAGCAGTTCCTCGGAGTTCTCTGGAAACACCATATATTTT.

The CDR3 protein is CAWSVDRGSTEAFF. CDR3 in DNA: TGTGCCTGGAGTGTAGACAGGGGGAGCACTGAAGCTTTCTTT. J is TRBJ1-1 and V is TRBV30, with 9 bases that match TRBD1. The CDR3 is made up of 14 amino acids. After removal of 0 bases from V and 4 bases from J, the junction contained 3 bases not matched to a gene. Germline CDR1 is GTSNPN and CDR2 is SVGIG (reference sequence).

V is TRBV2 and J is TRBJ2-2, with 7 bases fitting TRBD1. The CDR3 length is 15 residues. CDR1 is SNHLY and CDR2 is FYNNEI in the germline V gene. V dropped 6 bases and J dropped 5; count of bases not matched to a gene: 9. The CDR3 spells CASSPWTGDTGELFF. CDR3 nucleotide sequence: TGTGCCAGCAGCCCCTGGACAGGTGATACCGGGGAGCTGTTTTTT.

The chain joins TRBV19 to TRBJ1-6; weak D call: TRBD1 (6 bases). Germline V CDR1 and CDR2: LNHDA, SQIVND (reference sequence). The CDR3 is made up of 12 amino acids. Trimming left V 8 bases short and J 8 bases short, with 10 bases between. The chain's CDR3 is CASSYRDSPLHF. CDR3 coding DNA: TGTGCCAGTTCATACAGGGATTCACCCCTCCACTTT.

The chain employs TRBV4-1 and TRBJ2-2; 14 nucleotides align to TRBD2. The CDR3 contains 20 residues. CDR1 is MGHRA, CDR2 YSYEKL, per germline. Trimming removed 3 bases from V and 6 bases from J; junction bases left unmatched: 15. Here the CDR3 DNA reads TGCGCCAGCAGCCAGGGAGGAGGTATTACGACTAGCGGGAGGGCCGGGGAGCTGTTTTTT. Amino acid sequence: CASSQGGGITTSGRAGELFF.

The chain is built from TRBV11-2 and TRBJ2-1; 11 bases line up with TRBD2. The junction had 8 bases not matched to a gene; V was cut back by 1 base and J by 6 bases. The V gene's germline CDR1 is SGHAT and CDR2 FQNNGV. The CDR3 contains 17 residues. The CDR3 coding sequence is TGTGCCAGCAGCTTAGGGTATATAGCGGGAGGGAGCAATGAGCAGTTCTTC. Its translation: CASSLGYIAGGSNEQFF.

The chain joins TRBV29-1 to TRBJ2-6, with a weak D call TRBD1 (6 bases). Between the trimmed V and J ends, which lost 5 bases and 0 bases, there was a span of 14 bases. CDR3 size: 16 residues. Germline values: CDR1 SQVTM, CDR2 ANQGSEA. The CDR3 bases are TGCAGCGTTTACAGGGCCCTCGACTCTGGGGCCAACGTCCTGACTTTC. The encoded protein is CSVYRALDSGANVLTF.

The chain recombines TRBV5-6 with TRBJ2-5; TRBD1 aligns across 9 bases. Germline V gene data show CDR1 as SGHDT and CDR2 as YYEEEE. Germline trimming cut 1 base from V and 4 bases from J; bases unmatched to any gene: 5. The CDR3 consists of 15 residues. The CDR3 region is CASSLLGQGGETQYF. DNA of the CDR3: TGTGCCAGCAGCTTGTTGGGACAGGGCGGAGAGACCCAGTACTTC.

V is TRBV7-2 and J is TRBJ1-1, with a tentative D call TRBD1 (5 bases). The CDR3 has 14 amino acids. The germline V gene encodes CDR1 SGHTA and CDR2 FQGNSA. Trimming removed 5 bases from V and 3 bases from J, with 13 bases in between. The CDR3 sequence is CASSLNGGDTEAFF. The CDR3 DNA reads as TGTGCCAGCAGCCTAAATGGGGGGGACACTGAAGCTTTCTTT.

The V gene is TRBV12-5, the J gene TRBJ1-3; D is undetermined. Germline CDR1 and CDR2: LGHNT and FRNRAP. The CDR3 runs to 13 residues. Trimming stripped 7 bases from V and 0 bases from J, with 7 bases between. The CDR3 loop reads CASAVSSGNTIYF. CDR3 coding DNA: TGTGCTAGTGCGGTCTCCTCTGGAAACACCATATATTTT.

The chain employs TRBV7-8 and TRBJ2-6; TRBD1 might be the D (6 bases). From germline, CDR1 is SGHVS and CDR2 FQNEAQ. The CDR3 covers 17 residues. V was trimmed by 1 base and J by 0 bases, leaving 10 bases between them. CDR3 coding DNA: TGTGCCAGCAGCTTAGACACGGACAGCTCTGGGGCCAACGTCCTGACTTTC. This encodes CASSLDTDSSGANVLTF.

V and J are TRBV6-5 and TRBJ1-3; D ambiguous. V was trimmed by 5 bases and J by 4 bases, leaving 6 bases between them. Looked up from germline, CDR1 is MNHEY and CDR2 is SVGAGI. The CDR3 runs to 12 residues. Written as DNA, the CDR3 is TGTGCCAGCAGTGTAGCAGGAAACACCATATATTTT. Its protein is CASSVAGNTIYF.

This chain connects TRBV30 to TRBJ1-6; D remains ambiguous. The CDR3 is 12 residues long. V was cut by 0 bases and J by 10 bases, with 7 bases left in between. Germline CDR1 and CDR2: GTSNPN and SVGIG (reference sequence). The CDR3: CAWSVEASPLHF. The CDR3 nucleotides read TGTGCCTGGAGTGTGGAGGCCTCACCCCTCCACTTT.

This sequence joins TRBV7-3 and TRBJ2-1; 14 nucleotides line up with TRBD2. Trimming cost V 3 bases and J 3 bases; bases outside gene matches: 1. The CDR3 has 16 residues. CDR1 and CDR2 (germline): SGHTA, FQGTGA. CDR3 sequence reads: CASSLGLAGDYNEQFF. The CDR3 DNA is TGTGCCAGCAGCTTGGGACTAGCGGGGGACTACAATGAGCAGTTCTTC.

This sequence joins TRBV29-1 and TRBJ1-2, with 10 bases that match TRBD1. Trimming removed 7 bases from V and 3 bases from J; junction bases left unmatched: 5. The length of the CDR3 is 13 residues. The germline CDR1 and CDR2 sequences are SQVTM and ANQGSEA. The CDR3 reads CSGRQGADYGYTF. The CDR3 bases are TGCAGCGGCCGACAGGGGGCGGACTATGGCTACACCTTC.